This entry lists 4 T cell receptor delta chains sequenced from one sample in a study of γδ T cells in repeated Plasmodium falciparum infection. TCRdb re-identified clones in the multiplex PCR reads via CATT. The top ten clones hold around 8.1% of a sample with around 86,000 delta-chain clones, over 1.3% of them seen once. Flow sorting of PBMC yielded separate Vgamma9/Vdelta2+ and Vdelta2-negative gammadelta T cell populations for bulk repertoire analysis. The sample comprised gamma-delta T cells from blood. The receptors were sampled from a pool of human donors (malaria-infected and uninfected, not separated).

This clone was picked up a small number of times. TCRdb lists the protein of a much larger clone for this DNA, which differs at residue 8, so this is likely a read error; the protein given here is translated from the DNA itself. The chain joins TRDV2 to TRDJ1, with D maybe TRDD3 (7 bases). Because TCRdb records no J gene, it was assigned here through a match of the DNA to germline. The CDR3 runs to 20 residues. Germline lookup yields CDR1 GEAIGNYY and CDR2 EKD. V shed 3 bases and J shed 0 bases, with 28 bases lying between them. The CDR3 spells CACDARALLRGIQHTDKLIF. The CDR3 nucleotides are TGTGCCTGTGACGCCAGGGCCCTCCTACGAGGGATACAGCACACCGATAAACTCATCTTT.

Points on this clone: The amino acid sequence in TCRdb belongs to a much larger clone and departs from this DNA's translation at residue 11, likely a sequencing read error; the sequence shown is translated from the DNA. The chain recombines TRDV2 with TRDJ1; 11 bases agree with TRDD3. The J gene was missing in TCRdb and was found by matching the end of the DNA to germline. Germline V gene data show CDR1 as GEAIGNYY and CDR2 as EKD. V shed 3 bases, J shed 3 bases, and the junction held 11 bases outside the gene matches. The CDR3 contains 17 residues. The CDR3: CACDPLLGDNRADKLIF. The CDR3 nucleotides read TGTGCCTGTGACCCCCTACTGGGGGATAACAGGGCCGATAAACTCATCTTT.

Concerning this clone itself: TCRdb has a much larger clone's protein, which differs at residue 10 from the translation of this DNA, likely because of a read error; what is shown is the protein translated from the DNA. V and J are TRDV2 and TRDJ1, with D possibly TRDD3 on 6 matching bases. The J gene, not given by TCRdb, was assigned here from a germline match of the nucleotide sequence. Per the germline V gene, CDR1 is GEAIGNYY and CDR2 is EKD. The length of the CDR3 is 13 residues. This CDR3 reads CACDTGIGDELIF. DNA for the CDR3: TGTGCCTGTGACACCGGGATAGGCGATGAACTCATCTTT.

This clone was picked up many times. The V and J genes are TRDV1 and TRDJ1, with unresolved D. This CDR3 is built from 13 residues. Germline V gives CDR1 TSWWSYY, CDR2 QGS. Between the trimmed V and J ends, which lost 10 bases and 8 bases, there was a span of 20 bases. The CDR3 DNA follows: TGTGCTCCCCGGATCAGCGCCCCTAGAAAACTCATCTTT. It is translated as CAPRISAPRKLIF.